Sequencing of this T cell receptor (beta chain) was carried out in a study of identical twins. TCRdb reprocessed the 5' RACE reads via MiXCR and lists one record per CDR3 protein. The sample consists of 1,800,000 or so distinct CDR3 sequences, roughly 35% of them appearing once. The CDR3 covers 18 residues. The V and J ends lost 1 base and 4 bases, in that order; junction bases with no gene match: 5. Per germline, CDR1 MDHEN and CDR2 SYDVKM. Sequenced: cord blood. The chain uses TRBV28 and TRBJ2-1; 15 positions match TRBD2. This clonotype was sampled from a newborn girl in good health. The CDR3 here is CASSLSWTSGRVYNEQFF. The CDR3 coding sequence is TGTGCCAGCAGTTTATCCTGGACTAGCGGGAGGGTTTACAATGAGCAGTTCTTC.